The source of this T cell receptor beta chain is a study of cytomegalovirus exposure and HLA in healthy donors. Turning to this clone: The target antigen is unknown.

Notes on the study in general: Later, an analysis found that common viral pathogens appeared to be linked with several of the most significant clusters.

Looked up from germline, CDR1 is MNHEY and CDR2 is SMNVEV (reference sequence). V was cut by 4 bases and J by 8 bases, with 21 bases left in between. This CDR3 contains 16 residues. 13 Jbeta primers and 60 Vbeta primers were used for the PCR. Here immunoSEQ multiplex PCR was the method, and the copy in TCRdb shows in-frame clones only, minus some. The sample has hundreds of thousands of clones; under 80% are singletons. Sequenced material: PBMCs. This chain uses TRBV27 with TRBJ2-1; possibly TRBD2 for D (6 bases). This receptor was taken from a woman aged 25 to 39 in good health and CMV-seronegative. The DNA of the CDR3 is TGTGCCAGCAGTTCCCCGATCCACGGGGGACGGGATGAGCAGTTCTTC. Its protein product is CASSSPIHGGRDEQFF.